This TCR beta chain came from a study of cytomegalovirus exposure and HLA in healthy donors. Broader study findings: The listing of roughly 160 TCR beta chains classed them as cytomegalovirus-associated. Later work associated more than 15,000 TCR beta sequences with HLA alleles at 0.05 false discovery rate.

PCR was performed using 60 Vbeta and 13 Jbeta primers. Sequencing used immunoSEQ multiplex PCR; TCRdb keeps in-frame clones, though not all of them. The sample consists of under 85,000 clones, about four fifths of them appearing once. Likely unrecorded immune exposures existed in these nominally healthy donors. A note on this clone: What it binds is not known.

J was trimmed by 4 bases and V by 7 bases; bases with no gene match: 7. The CDR3 totals 16 residues. Germline lookup yields CDR1 SNHLY and CDR2 FYNNEI. The sequenced material came from PBMCs. This TCR came from a woman aged 25 to 39 in good health and CMV-seronegative. The V and J genes are TRBV2 and TRBJ2-3; the match to TRBD2 covers 14 bases. CDR3 bases: TGTGCCAGCACCCAGGGGACTAGCGGGGGTGCAGATACGCAGTATTTT. As protein: CASTQGTSGGADTQYF.